A single sample gave rise to the 28 T cell receptor beta chains below, sequenced in a study of cytomegalovirus exposure and HLA in healthy donors. Amplification used 60 Vbeta primers and 13 Jbeta primers. TCRdb keeps only in-frame clones here, not all; method: immunoSEQ multiplex PCR. The data contain some 150,000 clones, roughly 8.8% of them singletons. The material sequenced was PBMCs. The receptors come from a woman aged 40-49 years in good health and CMV-seropositive.

With regard to this clone: Other DNA sequences in this sample translate to the same CDR3. This chain connects TRBV15 to TRBJ2-3, with D possibly being TRBD2 (6 bases). CDR1 LNHNV and CDR2 YYDKDF come from the germline V gene (reference sequence). V lost 0 bases, J lost 4 bases, and 14 bases lay in between. This CDR3 comprises 16 residues. Here the CDR3 reads CATSRDLLATADTQYF. The DNA of the CDR3 is TGTGCCACCAGCAGAGATCTACTAGCAACCGCAGATACGCAGTATTTT. The full variable domain, its missing parts supplied by reference TRBV15 and TRBJ2-3, is DAMVIQNPRYQVTQFGKPVTLSCSQTLNHNVMYWYQQKSSQAPKLLFHYYDKDFNNEADTPDNFQSRRPNTSFCFLDIRSPGLGDTAMYLCATSRDLLATADTQYFGPGTRLTVL.

This clone was counted a few times. This chain uses TRBV27 with TRBJ2-7, with D perhaps TRBD1 (6 bases). The CDR3 has 16 residues. Looked up from germline, CDR1 is MNHEY and CDR2 is SMNVEV (reference sequence). V was pared by 5 bases and J by 2 bases, with 19 bases between. CDR3 coding DNA: TGTGCCAGCAGTATCAATTACCGCGGACAGCCCTACGAGCAGTACTTC. It specifies CASSINYRGQPYEQYF.

Only a few counts were recorded for this clone. The chain has TRBV2 and TRBJ1-1, with D uncertain. The CDR3 loop spans 13 amino acids. V was cut by 4 bases and J by 3 bases, with 9 bases left in between. CDR1 and CDR2 from the germline V gene are SNHLY and FYNNEI. In nucleotides, the CDR3 is TGTGCCAGCAGTGCCCTCGGGGACACTGAAGCTTTCTTT. Its protein product is CASSALGDTEAFF.

This clone was counted between two and nine times. This chain links TRBV5-4 with TRBJ2-3; the match to TRBD1 covers 9 bases. V lost 3 bases and J lost 6; bases outside the gene matches: 5. The CDR3 is 14 residues long. The germline V gene has CDR1 SGHNT and CDR2 YYREEE (reference sequence). This CDR3 is CASSSTGGLDTQYF. CDR3 bases: TGTGCCAGCAGCTCCACAGGGGGCCTGGATACGCAGTATTTT.

This sequence joins TRBV19 and TRBJ1-6; no firm D call. V lost 8 bases and J lost 10, with 12 bases in between. CDR3 length: 12 residues. Germline CDR1 and CDR2: LNHDA and SQIVND (reference sequence). The CDR3 region is CASGPLRSPLHF. The CDR3 coding sequence is TGTGCCAGTGGTCCCTTGCGGTCACCCCTCCACTTT.

This clone has just a few counts. V and J are TRBV15 and TRBJ1-2; TRBD1 aligns across 9 bases. The CDR3 has 14 residues. CDR1 and CDR2 (germline): LNHNV, YYDKDF (reference sequence). Trimming cost V 5 bases and J 6 bases; bases outside gene matches: 7. The CDR3 DNA follows: TGTGCCACCAGCGGATGGACAGGGGTAAATGGCTACACCTTC. Translating gives CATSGWTGVNGYTF.

This clone was seen a handful of times. V gene TRBV5-1 combines with J gene TRBJ2-1; D might be TRBD2 (6 bases). The germline gives CDR1 SGHRS, CDR2 YFSETQ. The CDR3 spans 16 residues. V dropped 0 bases and J dropped 2 bases, with 12 bases sitting between them. This CDR3 is CASSLAPGVPYNEQFF. CDR3 sequence (DNA): TGCGCCAGCAGCTTGGCCCCGGGGGTCCCCTACAATGAGCAGTTCTTC. The complete variable domain, with remaining parts taken from reference TRBV5-1 and TRBJ2-1, reads KAGVTQTPRYLIKTRGQQVTLSCSPISGHRSVSWYQQTPGQGLQFLFEYFSETQRNKGNFPGRFSGRQFSNSRSEMNVSTLELGDSALYLCASSLAPGVPYNEQFFGPGTRLTVL.

This clone was seen a handful of times. The genes are TRBV2 and TRBJ1-1; TRBD1 is a possible D gene (6 bases). This CDR3 region has 14 residues. V lost 7 bases to trimming and J lost 1 base, with 13 bases between them. Germline V gene data show CDR1 as SNHLY and CDR2 as FYNNEI. CDR3 nucleotides: TGTGCCAGCAAGCTGGACAGTTCGAACACTGAAGCTTTCTTT. Encoded protein: CASKLDSSNTEAFF.

Only a few counts were recorded for this clone. V is TRBV4-2 and J is TRBJ1-6; D gene unclear. The CDR3 spans 14 residues. The V gene lost 4 bases and the J gene lost 6 bases, with 10 bases spanning the gap. CDR1 and CDR2 from the germline V gene are LGHNA and YNFKEQ. CDR3 protein: CASSLTRGNSPLHF. CDR3 in DNA: TGTGCCAGCAGCCTTACGCGGGGTAATTCACCCCTCCACTTT.

Worth noting for this clone: The same CDR3 also results from other DNA sequences found in this sample. The rearrangement links TRBV5-4 to TRBJ2-5, with TRBD2 as a possible D gene (6 bases). The CDR3 length is 13 residues. V shed 0 bases and J shed 5 bases, with 8 bases lying between them. Germline V gives CDR1 SGHNT, CDR2 YYREEE (reference sequence). The CDR3, as DNA: TGTGCCAGCAGCTTGGGCCTAGCGGAGACCCAGTACTTC. It is translated as CASSLGLAETQYF.

This clone was detected a few times. V is TRBV5-4 and J is TRBJ1-2; TRBD1 matches at 8 bases. This CDR3 region has 14 residues. V gave up 4 bases and J gave up 6 bases; unmatched junction bases: 8. CDR1 and CDR2 (germline): SGHNT, YYREEE (reference sequence). In DNA form, the CDR3 reads TGTGCCAGCAGCCCCGAGGACAGGGTTAATGGCTACACCTTC. Protein sequence: CASSPEDRVNGYTF.

This clone was picked up a small number of times. The conserved phenylalanine or tryptophan is not found at the CDR3 terminus, so this likely reflects a read error. The rearrangement links TRBV6-5 to TRBJ2-3; D call uncertain. This CDR3 spans 16 amino acids. Germline CDR1 is MNHEY and CDR2 is SVGAGI. The CDR3 bases are TGTGCAAGCAGTTACGGTCTGGGTTCCAGCACAGATACGCAGTATGTT. Translated, it gives CASSYGLGSSTDTQYV.

The chain employs TRBV6-5 and TRBJ2-3, with TRBD1 matching over 9 bases. Germline CDR1 reads MNHEY; CDR2 reads SVGAGI. The CDR3 spans 15 residues. The junction had 2 bases not matched to a gene; V was cut back by 2 bases and J by 2 bases. CDR3 nucleotide sequence: TGTGCCAGCAGTTACGGGACAGGGAACACAGATACGCAGTATTTT. Its protein is CASSYGTGNTDTQYF.

This clone was seen more than once but under ten times. The V and J genes are TRBV27 and TRBJ1-2; D perhaps matches TRBD1 (5 bases). This CDR3 has 12 amino acids. Trimming took off 2 bases at V and 6 bases at J, with 7 bases between the two ends. The germline gives CDR1 MNHEY, CDR2 SMNVEV (reference sequence). The CDR3 DNA reads as TGTGCCAGCAGTTTAGCAGGGAATGGCTACACCTTC. Its protein is CASSLAGNGYTF.

The chain combines TRBV19 with TRBJ1-5; 9 nucleotides match TRBD1. This CDR3 comprises 14 residues. Germline CDR1 and CDR2: LNHDA and SQIVND (reference sequence). The V segment lost 7 bases and the J segment 4 bases; nucleotides outside the gene matches: 5. CDR3 sequence: CASTGQGWNQPQHF. The CDR3 nucleotides read TGTGCCAGTACGGGACAGGGCTGGAATCAGCCCCAGCATTTT. The variable domain in full, with the rest retrieved from reference TRBV19 and TRBJ1-5, is DGGITQSPKYLFRKEGQNVTLSCEQNLNHDAMYWYRQDPGQGLRLIYYSQIVNDFQKGDIAEGYSVSREKKESFPLTVTSAQKNPTAFYLCASTGQGWNQPQHFGDGTRLSIL.

A few counts support this clone. The chain uses TRBV4-1 and TRBJ1-2; TRBD1 aligns across 7 bases. V was pared by 1 base and J by 3 bases, with 5 bases of the junction left unmatched. The CDR3 is 15 amino acids. In germline, CDR1 is MGHRA, CDR2 YSYEKL. The CDR3 here is CASSQVYRGDYGYTF. For the CDR3, the DNA is TGCGCCAGCAGCCAAGTCTACAGGGGAGACTATGGCTACACCTTC.

V is TRBV2 and J is TRBJ1-1, with TRBD1 as a possible D gene (5 bases). Trimming cost V 3 bases and J 1 base, with 6 bases left between them. The germline CDR1 and CDR2 sequences are SNHLY and FYNNEI. The CDR3 extends over 13 amino acids. CDR3 sequence reads: CASSDQGNTEAFF. CDR3 nucleotides: TGTGCCAGCAGTGATCAGGGGAACACTGAAGCTTTCTTT.

This clone was detected only a few times. The chain employs TRBV11-2 and TRBJ2-3; no definite D call. The CDR3 is 15 amino acids. Per germline, CDR1 SGHAT and CDR2 FQNNGV. Trimming stripped 1 base from V and 2 bases from J, with 10 bases between. The DNA for the CDR3 is TGTGCCAGCAGCTTAGTTAGTACCCTCACAGATACGCAGTATTTT. This gives the protein CASSLVSTLTDTQYF. Variable domain in full (rest from reference TRBV11-2 and TRBJ2-3): EAGVAQSPRYKIIEKRQSVAFWCNPISGHATLYWYQQILGQGPKLLIQFQNNGVVDDSQLPKDRFSAERLKGVDSTLKIQPAKLEDSAVYLCASSLVSTLTDTQYFGPGTRLTVL.

This clone was seen a few times. The gene calls are TRBV2 and TRBJ1-6; 7 bases agree with TRBD1. The CDR3 is 14 amino acids. Trimming cost V 7 bases and J 8 bases; bases outside gene matches: 8. Germline values: CDR1 SNHLY, CDR2 FYNNEI. The CDR3 sequence: CASTWTGKDSPLHF. The CDR3 nucleotides read TGTGCCAGCACTTGGACAGGCAAGGATTCACCCCTCCACTTT.

This clone was counted only a few times. This chain links TRBV2 with TRBJ1-3; D ambiguous. CDR3 length: 13 amino acids. Germline-derived CDR1 and CDR2 are SNHLY and FYNNEI. The V gene lost 8 bases and the J gene lost 0 bases, with 8 bases spanning the gap. DNA for the CDR3: TGTGCCAGCGAGGAGAGCTCTGGAAACACCATATATTTT. This codes for CASEESSGNTIYF.

In this sample, this clone turned up a few times. The chain recombines TRBV6-5 with TRBJ1-6; TRBD1 matches 7 bases. Looked up from germline, CDR1 is MNHEY and CDR2 is SVGAGI. The V gene end was trimmed by 5 bases and the J gene end by 7 bases; junction bases not matched to a gene: 8. This CDR3 is built from 15 residues. The CDR3 spells CASSASLQGNSPLHF. In nucleotides, the CDR3 is TGTGCCAGCAGTGCCTCACTACAGGGGAATTCACCCCTCCACTTT.

The CDR3 DNA reads TGTGCCAGCAGCTTCGGACAGGGGGAGAACATTCAGTACTTC. Residues: CASSFGQGENIQYF. V and J are TRBV5-8 and TRBJ2-4; 10 bases match TRBD1. V lost 2 bases to trimming and J lost 7 bases; unmatched junction nucleotides: 3. The CDR3 has 14 residues. The germline gives CDR1 SGHTS, CDR2 YDEGEE.

This clone was seen a handful of times. V gene TRBV2 combines with J gene TRBJ2-5; 10 bases map to TRBD1. The CDR3 totals 16 residues. Germline assignment: CDR1 SNHLY and CDR2 FYNNEI. V lost 6 bases, J lost 4 bases, and 11 bases stayed unmatched. CDR3 amino acids: CASSKDRGRIGETQYF. Here the CDR3 DNA reads TGTGCCAGCAGCAAAGACAGGGGGCGGATAGGAGAGACCCAGTACTTC.

This clone was observed a few times. The rearrangement links TRBV6-6 to TRBJ2-2, with 10 bases identical to TRBD1. The germline gives CDR1 MNHNY, CDR2 SVGAGI (reference sequence). The CDR3 contains 14 residues. V shed 9 bases and J 5 bases; nucleotides not matched to a gene: 6. CDR3: CASKGQGKTGELFF. The DNA for the CDR3 is TGTGCCAGTAAGGGACAGGGGAAAACCGGGGAGCTGTTTTTT.

This clone was detected a few times. This chain joins TRBV2 and TRBJ2-7; D remains ambiguous. Germline lookup yields CDR1 SNHLY and CDR2 FYNNEI. CDR3 length: 13 amino acids. Between the trimmed V and J ends, which lost 10 bases and 3 bases, there was a span of 16 bases. The CDR3 DNA follows: TGTGCCACCGGGTCCAATCCCGTCTACGAGCAGTACTTC. Its translation: CATGSNPVYEQYF.

This clone was detected a few times. The same CDR3 is also encoded by other DNA sequences in this sample. The chain carries TRBV13 and TRBJ2-5; D is possibly TRBD1 (5 bases). V was cut by 3 bases and J by 4 bases, with 6 bases left in between. CDR3 length: 12 residues. Per germline, CDR1 PRHDT and CDR2 FYEKMQ (reference sequence). The CDR3 DNA follows: TGTGCCAGCAGCTTGCAGGGAGAGACCCAGTACTTC. Its translation: CASSLQGETQYF.

This clone was seen a few times. The chain uses TRBV20-1 and TRBJ2-3; D unresolved. Germline lookup yields CDR1 DFQATT and CDR2 SNEGSKA (reference sequence). Trimming took off 3 bases at V and 7 bases at J, with 8 bases between the two ends. The CDR3 totals 11 residues. CDR3 bases: TGCAGTGCTAGGGAGCGACATACGCAGTATTTT. It codes for CSARERHTQYF.

The V call is TRBV19, the J call TRBJ2-1; 14 bases align to TRBD2. In germline, CDR1 is LNHDA, CDR2 SQIVND (reference sequence). V gave up 5 bases and J gave up 8 bases; unmatched junction bases: 8. The length of the CDR3 is 16 residues. The CDR3 DNA is TGTGCCAGTAGTTTCAGGACTAGCGGGGGGATGGATGAGCAGTTCTTC. It codes for CASSFRTSGGMDEQFF.